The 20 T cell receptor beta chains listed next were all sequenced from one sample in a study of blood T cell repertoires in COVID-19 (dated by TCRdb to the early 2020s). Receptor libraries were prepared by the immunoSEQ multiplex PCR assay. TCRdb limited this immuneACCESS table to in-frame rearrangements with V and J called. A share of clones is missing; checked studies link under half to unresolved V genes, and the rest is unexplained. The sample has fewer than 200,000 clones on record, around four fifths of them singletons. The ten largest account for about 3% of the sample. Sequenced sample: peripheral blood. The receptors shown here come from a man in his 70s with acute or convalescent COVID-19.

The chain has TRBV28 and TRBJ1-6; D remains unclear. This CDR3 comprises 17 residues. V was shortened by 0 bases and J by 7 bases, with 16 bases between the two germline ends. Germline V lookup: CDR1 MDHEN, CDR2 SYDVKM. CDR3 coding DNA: TGTGCCAGCAGTTTATGGACCGCGGGAGGAGGAAATTCACCCCTCCACTTT. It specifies CASSLWTAGGGNSPLHF.

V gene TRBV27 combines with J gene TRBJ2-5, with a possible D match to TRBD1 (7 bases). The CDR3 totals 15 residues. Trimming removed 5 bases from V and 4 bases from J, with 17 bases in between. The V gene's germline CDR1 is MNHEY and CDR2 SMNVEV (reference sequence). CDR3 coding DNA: TGTGCCAGCAGTCGCCTGACAGGGAGGCGAGAGACCCAGTACTTC. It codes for CASSRLTGRRETQYF.

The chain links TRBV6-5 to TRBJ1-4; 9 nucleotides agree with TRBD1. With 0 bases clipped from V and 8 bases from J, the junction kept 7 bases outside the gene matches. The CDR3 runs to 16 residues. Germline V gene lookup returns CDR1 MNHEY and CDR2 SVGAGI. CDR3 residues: CASSYSGTGWDEKLFF. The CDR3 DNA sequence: TGTGCCAGCAGTTACTCCGGGACAGGGTGGGACGAAAAACTGTTTTTT.

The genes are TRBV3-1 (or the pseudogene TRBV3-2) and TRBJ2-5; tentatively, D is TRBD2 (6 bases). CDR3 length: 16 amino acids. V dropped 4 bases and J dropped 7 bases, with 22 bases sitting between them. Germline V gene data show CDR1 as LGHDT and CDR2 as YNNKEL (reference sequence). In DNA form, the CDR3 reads TGTGCCAGCAGCCGCGGACTATATACAAGAGACGGGACCCAGTACTTC. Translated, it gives CASSRGLYTRDGTQYF.

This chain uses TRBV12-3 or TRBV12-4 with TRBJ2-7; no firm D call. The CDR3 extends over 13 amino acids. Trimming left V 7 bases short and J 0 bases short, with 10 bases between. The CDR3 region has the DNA TGTGCCAGCACCCTAACGAGCTCCTACGAGCAGTACTTC. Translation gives CASTLTSSYEQYF.

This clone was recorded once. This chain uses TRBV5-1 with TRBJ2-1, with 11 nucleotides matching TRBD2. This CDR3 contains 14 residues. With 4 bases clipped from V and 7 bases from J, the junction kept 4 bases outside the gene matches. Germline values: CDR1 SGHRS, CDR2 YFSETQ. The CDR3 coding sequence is TGCGCCAGCAGCGACCTAGCGGGGGGTAATGAGCAGTTCTTC. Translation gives CASSDLAGGNEQFF.

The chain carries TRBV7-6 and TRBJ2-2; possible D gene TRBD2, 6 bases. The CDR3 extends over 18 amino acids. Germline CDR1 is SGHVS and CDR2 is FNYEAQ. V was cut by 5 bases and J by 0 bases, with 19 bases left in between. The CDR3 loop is CASSLEVRGATNTGELFF. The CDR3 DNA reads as TGTGCCAGCAGCCTGGAAGTTCGCGGGGCTACGAACACCGGGGAGCTGTTTTTT.

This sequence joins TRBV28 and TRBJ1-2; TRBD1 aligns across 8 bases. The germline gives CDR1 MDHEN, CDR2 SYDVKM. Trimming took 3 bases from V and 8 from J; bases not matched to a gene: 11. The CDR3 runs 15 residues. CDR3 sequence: CASSLGGQGIGGYTF. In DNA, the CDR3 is TGTGCCAGCAGTTTGGGTGGACAGGGAATTGGGGGCTACACCTTC.

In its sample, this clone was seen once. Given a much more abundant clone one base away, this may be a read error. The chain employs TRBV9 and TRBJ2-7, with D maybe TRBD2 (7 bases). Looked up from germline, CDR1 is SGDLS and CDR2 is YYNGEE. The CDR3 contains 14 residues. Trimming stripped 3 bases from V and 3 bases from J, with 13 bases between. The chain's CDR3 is CASSGGPSGYEQYF. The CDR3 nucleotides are TGTGCCAGCAGCGGGGGGCCTAGCGGCTACGAGCAGTACTTC.

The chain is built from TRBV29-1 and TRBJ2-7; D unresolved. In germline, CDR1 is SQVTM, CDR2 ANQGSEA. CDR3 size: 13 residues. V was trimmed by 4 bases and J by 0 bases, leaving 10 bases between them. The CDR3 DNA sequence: TGCAGCGTTGTTCGACCGGGCTCCTACGAGCAGTACTTC. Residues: CSVVRPGSYEQYF.

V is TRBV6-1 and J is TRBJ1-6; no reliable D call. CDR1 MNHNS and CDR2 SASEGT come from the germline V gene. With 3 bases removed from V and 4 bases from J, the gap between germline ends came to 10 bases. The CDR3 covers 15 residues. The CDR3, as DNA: TGTGCCAGCAGTGATTTAGCGACTTATAATTCACCCCTCCACTTT. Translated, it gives CASSDLATYNSPLHF.

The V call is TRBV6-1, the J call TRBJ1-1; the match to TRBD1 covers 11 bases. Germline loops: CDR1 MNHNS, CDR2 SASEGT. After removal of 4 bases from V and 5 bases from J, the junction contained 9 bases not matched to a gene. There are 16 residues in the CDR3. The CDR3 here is CASSATWGQGGTEAFF. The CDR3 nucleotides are TGTGCCAGCAGTGCCACTTGGGGACAGGGGGGGACTGAAGCTTTCTTT.

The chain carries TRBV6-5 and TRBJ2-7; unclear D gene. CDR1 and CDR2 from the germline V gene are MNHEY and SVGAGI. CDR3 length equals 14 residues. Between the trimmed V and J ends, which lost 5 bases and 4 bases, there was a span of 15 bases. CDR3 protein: CASSTTYAAYEQYF. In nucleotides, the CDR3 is TGTGCCAGCAGTACTACTTACGCGGCATACGAGCAGTACTTC.

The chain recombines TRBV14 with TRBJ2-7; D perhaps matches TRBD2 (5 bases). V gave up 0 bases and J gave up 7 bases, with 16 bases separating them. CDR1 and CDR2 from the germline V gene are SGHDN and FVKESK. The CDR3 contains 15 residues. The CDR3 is CASSQDRGRAIEQYF. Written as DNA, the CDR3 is TGTGCCAGCAGCCAAGATCGGGGAAGGGCAATTGAGCAGTACTTC.

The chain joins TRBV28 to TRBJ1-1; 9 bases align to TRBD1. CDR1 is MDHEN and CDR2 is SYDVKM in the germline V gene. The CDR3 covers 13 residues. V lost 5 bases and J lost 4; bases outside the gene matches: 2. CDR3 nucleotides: TGTGCCAGCAGTGGGGACAGGGTCACTGAAGCTTTCTTT. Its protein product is CASSGDRVTEAFF.

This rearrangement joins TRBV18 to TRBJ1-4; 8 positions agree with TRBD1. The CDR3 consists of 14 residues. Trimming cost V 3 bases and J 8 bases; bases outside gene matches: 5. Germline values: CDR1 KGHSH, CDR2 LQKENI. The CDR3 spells CASSPTGAREKLFF. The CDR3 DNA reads TGTGCCAGCTCACCGACAGGGGCCAGGGAAAAACTGTTTTTT.

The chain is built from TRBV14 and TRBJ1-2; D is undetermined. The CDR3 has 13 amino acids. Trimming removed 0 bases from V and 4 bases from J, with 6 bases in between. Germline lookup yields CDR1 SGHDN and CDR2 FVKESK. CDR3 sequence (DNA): TGTGCCAGCAGCCAAGATCTACCCTATGGCTACACCTTC. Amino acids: CASSQDLPYGYTF. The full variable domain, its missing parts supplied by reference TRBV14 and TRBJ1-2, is EAGVTQFPSHSVIEKGQTVTLRCDPISGHDNLYWYRRVMGKEIKFLLHFVKESKQDESGMPNNRFLAERTGGTYSTLKVQPAELEDSGVYFCASSQDLPYGYTFGSGTRLTVV.

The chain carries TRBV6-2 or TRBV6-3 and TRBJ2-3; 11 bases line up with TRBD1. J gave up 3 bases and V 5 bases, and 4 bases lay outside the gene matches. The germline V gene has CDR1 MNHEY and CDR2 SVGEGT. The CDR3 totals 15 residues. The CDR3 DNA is TGTGCCAGCAGTGACGGACAGGGGGCTACAGATACGCAGTATTTT. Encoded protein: CASSDGQGATDTQYF.

CDR3: CASSVGAGGLNTEAFF. The CDR3 DNA follows: TGCGCCAGCAGCGTTGGGGCGGGGGGCTTGAACACTGAAGCTTTCTTT. The chain is built from TRBV5-1 and TRBJ1-1; TRBD1 is a possible D gene (6 bases). CDR3 size: 16 residues. Deletions cut 4 bases from V and 0 bases from J, with 16 bases between. The V gene's germline CDR1 is SGHRS and CDR2 YFSETQ.

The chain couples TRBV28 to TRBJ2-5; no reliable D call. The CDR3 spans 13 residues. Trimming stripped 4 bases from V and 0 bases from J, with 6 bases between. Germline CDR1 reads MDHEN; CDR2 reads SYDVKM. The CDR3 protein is CASSWQYQETQYF. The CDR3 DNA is TGTGCCAGCAGTTGGCAGTACCAAGAGACCCAGTACTTC. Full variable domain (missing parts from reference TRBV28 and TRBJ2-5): DVKVTQSSRYLVKRTGEKVFLECVQDMDHENMFWYRQDPGLGLRLIYFSYDVKMKEKGDIPEGYSVSREKKERFSLILESASTNQTSMYLCASSWQYQETQYFGPGTRLLVL.